The entry that follows covers one T cell receptor (beta chain) sequence. These data belong to a study of shared clonotypes between healthy human individuals. Study-wide background: Each donor's CD4 naive and CD4 memory cells filled three plates apiece, CD8 naive two, and CD8 memory one.

There were no recent acute infections or vaccinations among the donors, who were healthy HIV-negative adults. Germline CDR1 is GTSNPN and CDR2 is SVGIG (reference sequence). The CDR3 is made up of 14 amino acids. With 3 bases removed from V and 8 bases from J, the gap between germline ends came to 19 bases. TCRdb's copy holds only in-frame clones and misses some; the assay was immunoSEQ multiplex PCR. The data hold some 2 million clones, with 85% to 95% observed a single time. The TCR comes from a man aged 18 to 30 in good health. The sequencing input was naive CD4+ T cells sorted from blood. Subset specified: CD45RA+ positively selected. The chain combines TRBV30 with TRBJ1-2; D is perhaps TRBD1 (6 bases). Written as DNA, the CDR3 is TGTGCCTGGAGAGGCCAGGGGCAAGGGTCAGGCTACACCTTC. This gives the protein CAWRGQGQGSGYTF.